These 12 T cell receptor beta chains share one sample of origin, sequenced in a study of vaccination effects on CD4 cells after COVID-19. Antigen-specific CD4+ T cells were expanded with viral peptide pools in the ViraFEST assay before sequencing. Culturing for roughly 9 days preceded CD4+ T cell isolation. Each person got two doses of an mRNA SARS-CoV-2 vaccine, BNT162b2 or mRNA-1273. Their antigens remain unidentified. The protocol was immunoSEQ multiplex PCR, while the TCRdb copy is restricted to in-frame clones and leaves out a portion. Here the sample spans 17,000 or so clones, 70% being singletons. Sample: CD4+ T cells from PBMCs cultured with SARS-CoV-2 spike peptides, taken after COVID-19 vaccination. The receptors shown here come from a human donor who received a COVID-19 vaccine.

The rearrangement joins TRBV30 to TRBJ2-7; tentatively, D is TRBD2 (5 bases). V dropped 0 bases and J dropped 6 bases, with 12 bases sitting between them. CDR1 GTSNPN and CDR2 SVGIG come from the germline V gene (reference sequence). There are 13 residues in the CDR3. The CDR3: CAWSVSPAGEQYF. In DNA form, the CDR3 reads TGTGCCTGGAGTGTGTCCCCGGCGGGCGAGCAGTACTTC.

J is TRBJ1-5 and V is TRBV5-5; tentatively, D is TRBD1 (6 bases). The CDR3 has 15 amino acids. Germline lookup yields CDR1 SGHKS and CDR2 YYEKEE (reference sequence). V was cut by 4 bases and J by 0 bases, with 11 bases left in between. The chain's CDR3 is CASSRTEYSNQPQHF. CDR3 sequence (DNA): TGTGCCAGCAGCCGGACAGAATATAGCAATCAGCCCCAGCATTTT.

The V gene is TRBV5-1, the J gene TRBJ1-3, with 10 bases fitting TRBD1. The trim removed 4 bases at V and 3 bases at J, leaving 7 bases unmatched. Looked up from germline, CDR1 is SGHRS and CDR2 is YFSETQ. CDR3 length equals 16 residues. CDR3 protein: CASSSGTGVYGNTIYF. CDR3 DNA sequence: TGCGCCAGCAGCAGCGGGACAGGGGTTTATGGAAACACCATATATTTT.

The V gene is TRBV13, the J gene TRBJ1-2; D ambiguous. Germline V gene data show CDR1 as PRHDT and CDR2 as FYEKMQ (reference sequence). The germline V and J ends were trimmed by 5 bases and 6 bases, with 13 bases remaining between them. The CDR3 length is 13 residues. CDR3 residues: CASSRRQADGYTF. CDR3 DNA sequence: TGTGCCAGCAGCCGTCGGCAGGCGGATGGCTACACCTTC.

The genes are TRBV10-3 and TRBJ1-1; TRBD1 matches at 7 bases. The germline V gene encodes CDR1 ENHRY and CDR2 SYGVKD. CDR3 length equals 15 residues. Trimming took 2 bases from V and 0 from J; bases not matched to a gene: 3. The CDR3 region is CAISEGDRLNTEAFF. In nucleotides, the CDR3 is TGTGCCATCAGTGAGGGGGACAGATTGAACACTGAAGCTTTCTTT.

This clone is medium-sized (0.01 to 0.1%) in the sample. The chain joins TRBV4-1 to TRBJ2-1; 10 positions match TRBD2. Germline lookup yields CDR1 MGHRA and CDR2 YSYEKL. The trim removed 1 base at V and 0 bases at J, leaving 0 bases unmatched. The CDR3 loop spans 16 amino acids. The CDR3 is CASSQASGSSYNEQFF. The CDR3 DNA reads as TGCGCCAGCAGCCAAGCTAGCGGGAGCTCCTACAATGAGCAGTTCTTC.

CDR3 in amino acids: CSGARGRDTEAFF. CDR3 DNA: TGCAGCGGGGCTCGCGGGAGGGACACTGAAGCTTTCTTT. This chain joins TRBV29-1 and TRBJ1-1; no firm D call. The CDR3 is made up of 13 amino acids. Germline CDR1 reads SQVTM; CDR2 reads ANQGSEA. V lost 7 bases and J 3 bases, leaving 15 bases between the germline ends.

Remarks on this clone: One end of the junction varies from germline; a read error may be responsible. The chain carries TRBV6-1 and TRBJ2-7; tentative D call: TRBD1 (5 bases). Germline CDR1 is MNHNS and CDR2 is SASEGT. The CDR3 extends over 10 amino acids. In DNA, the CDR3 is TGTGCCAGCAGTGACCTTTCGACAGTCTTC. Translating it yields CASSDLSTVF.

This clone was observed a handful of times. The chain is built from TRBV6-6 and TRBJ1-1, with D hard to call. Germline loops: CDR1 MNHNY, CDR2 SVGAGI (reference sequence). The CDR3 totals 11 residues. V was cut by 7 bases and J by 6 bases, with 9 bases left in between. CDR3 loop: CASIIHPEAFF. For the CDR3, the DNA is TGTGCCAGCATCATACACCCTGAAGCTTTCTTT.

V gene TRBV6-5 combines with J gene TRBJ2-2; D not resolved. Germline V gives CDR1 MNHEY, CDR2 SVGAGI. V was trimmed by 6 bases and J by 7 bases, leaving 9 bases between them. The CDR3 sequence is 12 residues long. The DNA for the CDR3 is TGTGCCAGCAGCCAGGCAGTCGGGGAGCTGTTTTTT. Its translation: CASSQAVGELFF.

The CDR3 reads CACSRGGVRNEKLFF. CDR3 DNA sequence: TGTGCCTGTTCCCGCGGGGGGGTTCGAAATGAAAAACTGTTTTTT. The chain couples TRBV30 to TRBJ1-4; maybe TRBD1 (5 bases). The CDR3 loop spans 15 amino acids. Trimming took off 6 bases at V and 5 bases at J, with 19 bases between the two ends. The V gene's germline CDR1 is GTSNPN and CDR2 SVGIG (reference sequence).

The chain carries TRBV5-6 and TRBJ1-2; 8 positions match TRBD1. CDR3 length: 15 amino acids. CDR1 SGHDT and CDR2 YYEEEE come from the germline V gene. Losses at the gene ends were 2 bases for V and 4 bases for J; bases not matched to a gene: 7. The CDR3 here is CASSFGPDRGYGYTF. For the CDR3, the DNA is TGTGCCAGCAGCTTTGGGCCAGACAGGGGCTATGGCTACACCTTC.